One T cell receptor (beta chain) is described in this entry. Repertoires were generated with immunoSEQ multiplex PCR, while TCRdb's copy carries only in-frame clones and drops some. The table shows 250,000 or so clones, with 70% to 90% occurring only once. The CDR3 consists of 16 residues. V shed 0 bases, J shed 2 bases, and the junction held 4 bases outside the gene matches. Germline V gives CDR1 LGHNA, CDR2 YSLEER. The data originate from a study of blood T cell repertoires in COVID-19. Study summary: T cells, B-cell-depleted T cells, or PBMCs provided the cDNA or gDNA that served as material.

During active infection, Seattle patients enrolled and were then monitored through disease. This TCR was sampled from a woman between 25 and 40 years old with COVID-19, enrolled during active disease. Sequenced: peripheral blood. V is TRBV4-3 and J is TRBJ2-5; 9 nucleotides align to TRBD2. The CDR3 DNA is TGCGCCAGCAGCCAAGATTGGCTAGCGGGGCAAGAGACCCAGTACTTC. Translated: CASSQDWLAGQETQYF.